A selection of T cell receptor beta chains follows, all from one sample in a study of identical twins. MiXCR was run by TCRdb on the 5' RACE reads, yielding one entry per CDR3 protein. Of some 230,000 distinct CDR3 sequences in the sample, approximately 5.9% are singletons; the top ten hold less than 15%. The same sample was also studied in work on T cells expressing NK-cell markers.

The sequenced sample was CD8+ T cells sorted from blood. Receptors were obtained from a young woman in good health. The CDR3 runs from the conserved cysteine through the conserved F or W. D genes are given only for firm matches. Clone size, where shown, is once, few, many, or a class for clones that have expanded.

TRBD2 | TRBJ2-1 | many | TRBV9 | TGTGCCAGCAGCCCCAGGCCGGGACTAGCGGTAAATGAGCAGTTCTTC | CASSPRPGLAVNEQFF
TRBD1 | TRBJ2-7 | few | TRBV20-1 | TGCAGTGCTACCCTTCGGGACAGGGCCTCCTACGAGCAGTACTTC | CSATLRDRASYEQYF
. | TRBJ2-1 | many | TRBV19 | TGTGCCAGTAGTATAGAAGCCCACTACAATGAGCAGTTCTTC | CASSIEAHYNEQFF
. | TRBJ2-6 | few | TRBV4-3 | TGCGCCAGCAGCCAAGTCCACTCTGGGGCCAACGTCCTGACTTTC | CASSQVHSGANVLTF
TRBD2 | TRBJ2-3 | many | TRBV10-3 | TGTGCCATCAGTGATGACCTACAGCGGGACCTCCTCACAGATACGCAGTATTTT | CAISDDLQRDLLTDTQYF
. | TRBJ1-2 | many | TRBV5-1 | TGCGCCAGCAGCACCTTAGACGTACCGGGGCTCTATGGCTACACCTTC | CASSTLDVPGLYGYTF
. | TRBJ2-3 | . | TRBV7-9 | TGTGCCAGCAGCTTAGATCGAGGGACACCCTCGGAAGATACGCAGTATTTT | CASSLDRGTPSEDTQYF
TRBD1 | TRBJ2-1 | many | TRBV15 | TGTGCCACCAGCAGAGACAGGGGGTACAATGAGCAGTTCTTC | CATSRDRGYNEQFF
. | TRBJ1-1 | many | TRBV7-2 | TGTGCCAGCAGCTTATTAGGGTATGACACTGAAGCTTTCTTT | CASSLLGYDTEAFF
. | TRBJ2-7 | . | TRBV7-9 | TGTGCCAGCAGCTCCTCCGGGGCCCTTGGTGGCGAGCAGTACTTC | CASSSSGALGGEQYF
. | TRBJ2-3 | many | TRBV27 | TGTGCCAGCAGTTTATCCGGCGCTGGTACGCAGTATTTT | CASSLSGAGTQYF
. | TRBJ1-4 | . | TRBV7-9 | TGTGCCAGCAGCCCCCGGAGGGGCTGGAGTGAAAAACTGTTTTTT | CASSPRRGWSEKLFF
. | TRBJ2-3 | . | TRBV6-6 | TGTGCCAGCAGAGCCCAACTAGCCGATACGCAGTATTTT | CASRAQLADTQYF
TRBD1 | TRBJ1-2 | many | TRBV29-1 | TGCAGCGTTGAAGATAGGGACAGCAACTATGGCTACACCTTC | CSVEDRDSNYGYTF
. | TRBJ2-7 | few | TRBV21-1 | TGTGCCAGCAGCTTCGAAAGCCCTAGAGACGGGAGGCCATACGAGCAGTACTTC | CASSFESPRDGRPYEQYF
. | TRBJ1-1 | few | TRBV20-1 | TGCAGTGGGCGTGAGGACACTGAAGCTTTCTTT | CSGREDTEAFF
TRBD2 | TRBJ2-3 | many | TRBV29-1 | TGCAGCGTTTATGGGACTAGCGGGGGCACAGATACGCAGTATTTT | CSVYGTSGGTDTQYF
. | TRBJ2-7 | few | TRBV16 | TGTGCCAGCAGCCAAGCGGGCGCCGCCTACGAGCAGTACTTC | CASSQAGAAYEQYF
. | TRBJ2-2 | many | TRBV29-1 | TGCAGCGTTGTAGACCCCACCGGGGAGCTGTTTTTT | CSVVDPTGELFF
. | TRBJ2-6 | few | TRBV7-8 | TGTGCCATGGCCGACGGGGCCAACGTCCTGACTTTC | CAMADGANVLTF
TRBD1 | TRBJ2-1 | once | TRBV29-1 | TGCAGCGTGATACAGGGGAACGGGCACAATGAGCAGTTCTTC | CSVIQGNGHNEQFF
. | TRBJ1-1 | once | TRBV2 | TGTGCCAGCAGTGAGACAGGTCGGGGAGACACTGAAGCTTTCTTT | CASSETGRGDTEAFF
TRBD2 | TRBJ2-3 | many | TRBV7-8 | TGTGCCAGCAGCTTTCCTAGCGGGGGATTACGCACAGATACGCAGTATTTT | CASSFPSGGLRTDTQYF
TRBD2 | TRBJ2-7 | once | TRBV9 | TGTGCCAGCAGCCCGGGAGGGATTGCCAACGAGCAGTACTTC | CASSPGGIANEQYF
. | TRBJ1-2 | many | TRBV12-3/TRBV12-4 | TGTGCCAGCGATAGGTGGGGCCTCTCCTATGGCTACACCTTC | CASDRWGLSYGYTF
TRBD2 | TRBJ2-3 | . | TRBV20-1 | TGCAGTGCTAGCCCCCCTAGCGGGAGGGCCTTTTGGACAGATACGCAGTATTTT | CSASPPSGRAFWTDTQYF
. | TRBJ2-1 | many | TRBV13 | TGTGCCAGCAGCTTAAGGGGGTCCTACAGGGGAGGACCAGGTGAGCAGTTCTTC | CASSLRGSYRGGPGEQFF
. | TRBJ2-1 | few | TRBV11-2 | TGTGCCAGCAGCTTGGATTGGGGGAATGAGCAGTTCTTC | CASSLDWGNEQFF
. | TRBJ2-7 | few | TRBV19 | TGTGCCAGTAGTCCCCCAACAGGGCTCTACGAGCAGTACTTC | CASSPPTGLYEQYF
TRBD1 | TRBJ1-1 | few | TRBV9 | TGTGCCAGCAGCGGAAGGACAGGGTTATTTACTGAAGCTTTCTTT | CASSGRTGLFTEAFF
. | TRBJ2-3 | . | TRBV9 | TGTGCCAGCAGCGTAGATTCGTTGTGGCGGGGCCTCACAGATACGCAGTATTTT | CASSVDSLWRGLTDTQYF
. | TRBJ2-1 | many | TRBV9 | TGTGCCAGCAGCGTAGGGGGCGCCTACAATGAGCAGTTCTTC | CASSVGGAYNEQFF
. | TRBJ2-3 | . | TRBV5-1 | TGCGCCAGCAGTTCTCTTACTAGCACAGATACGCAGTATTTT | CASSSLTSTDTQYF
. | TRBJ1-3 | . | TRBV2 | TGTGCCAGCAGTGAATGGGCCAGCTCTGGAAACACCATATATTTT | CASSEWASSGNTIYF
TRBD1 | TRBJ1-1 | few | TRBV27 | TGTGCCAGCAGTTTACTGTCAGGGGGCTTAGGTAATCCTGAAGCTTTCTTT | CASSLLSGGLGNPEAFF
. | TRBJ2-3 | many | TRBV27 | TGTGCCAGCTCCCGCCTCGAGGACTACAGCACAGATACGCAGTATTTT | CASSRLEDYSTDTQYF
. | TRBJ1-1 | few | TRBV7-9 | TGTGCCAGCCAAGGGAGAGGCACTGAAGCTTTCTTT | CASQGRGTEAFF